This T cell receptor beta chain appears in the sequencing data of a study of early T cells in non-severe SARS-CoV-2 infection. Unique molecular identifiers were attached to individual cDNA molecules. TCRdb fed the 5' RACE reads into MiXCR, producing one record per CDR3 protein. Of nearly 45,000 distinct CDR3 sequences in the sample, under 14% were seen once. Trimming removed 4 bases from V and 0 bases from J; junction bases left unmatched: 6. The CDR3 runs 15 residues. CDR1 is SGHRS and CDR2 is YFSETQ in the germline V gene. This clonotype has just a few counts. This rearrangement joins TRBV5-1 to TRBJ1-2; 7 bases align to TRBD1. The sample taken for sequencing was whole blood. The sequence was collected from an adult who was a healthcare worker with PCR-confirmed SARS-CoV-2 infection or an uninfected control (not recorded which). The CDR3, as DNA: TGCGCCAGCAGCGAATCGACAGGGTCTAACTATGGCTACACCTTC. It encodes CASSESTGSNYGYTF.